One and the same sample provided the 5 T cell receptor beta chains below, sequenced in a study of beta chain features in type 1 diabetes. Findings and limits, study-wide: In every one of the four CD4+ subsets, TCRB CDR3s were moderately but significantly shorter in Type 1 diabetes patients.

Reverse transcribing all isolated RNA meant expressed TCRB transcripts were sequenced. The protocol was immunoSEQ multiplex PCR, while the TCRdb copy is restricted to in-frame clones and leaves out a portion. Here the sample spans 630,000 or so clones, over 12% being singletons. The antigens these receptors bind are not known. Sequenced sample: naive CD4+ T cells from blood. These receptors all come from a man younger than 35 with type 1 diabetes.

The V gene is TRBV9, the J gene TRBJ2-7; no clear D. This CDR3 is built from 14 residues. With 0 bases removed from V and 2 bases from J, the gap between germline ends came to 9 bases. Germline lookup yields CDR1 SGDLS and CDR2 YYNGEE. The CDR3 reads CASSVVGGPYEQYF. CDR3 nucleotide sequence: TGTGCCAGCAGCGTAGTGGGCGGTCCCTACGAGCAGTACTTC. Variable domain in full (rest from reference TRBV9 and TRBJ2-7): DSGVTQTPKHLITATGQRVTLRCSPRSGDLSVYWYQQSLDQGLQFLIQYYNGEERAKGNILERFSAQQFPDLHSELNLSSLELGDSALYFCASSVVGGPYEQYFGPGTRLTVT.

The CDR3 loop reads CASSIEAVPTYEQYF. DNA for the CDR3: TGTGCCAGTAGTATAGAAGCAGTTCCGACCTACGAGCAGTACTTC. This chain connects TRBV19 to TRBJ2-7, with D uncertain. The CDR3 extends over 15 amino acids. V gave up 0 bases and J gave up 2 bases, with 11 bases separating them. Germline CDR1 reads LNHDA; CDR2 reads SQIVND (reference sequence).

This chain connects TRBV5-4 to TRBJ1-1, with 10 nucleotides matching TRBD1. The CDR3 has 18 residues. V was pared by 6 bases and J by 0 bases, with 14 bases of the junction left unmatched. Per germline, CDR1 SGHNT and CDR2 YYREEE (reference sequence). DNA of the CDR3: TGTGCCAGCAAGAATCCGGGACAGGGGAGGGGCGTGAACACTGAAGCTTTCTTT. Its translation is CASKNPGQGRGVNTEAFF.

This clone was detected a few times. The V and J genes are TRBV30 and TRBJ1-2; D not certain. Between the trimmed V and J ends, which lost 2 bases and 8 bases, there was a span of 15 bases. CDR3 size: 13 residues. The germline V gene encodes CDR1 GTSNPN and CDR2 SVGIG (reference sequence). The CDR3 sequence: CAWSQDLTGGYTF. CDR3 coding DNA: TGTGCCTGGAGTCAGGACCTCACTGGGGGCTACACCTTC.

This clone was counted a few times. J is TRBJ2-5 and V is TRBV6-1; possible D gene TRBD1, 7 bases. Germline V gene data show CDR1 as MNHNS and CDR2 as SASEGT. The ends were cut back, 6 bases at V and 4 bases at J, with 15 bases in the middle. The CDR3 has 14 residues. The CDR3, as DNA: TGTGCCAGCAGACTTGGAGGGGGCCCAGAGACCCAGTACTTC. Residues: CASRLGGGPETQYF.